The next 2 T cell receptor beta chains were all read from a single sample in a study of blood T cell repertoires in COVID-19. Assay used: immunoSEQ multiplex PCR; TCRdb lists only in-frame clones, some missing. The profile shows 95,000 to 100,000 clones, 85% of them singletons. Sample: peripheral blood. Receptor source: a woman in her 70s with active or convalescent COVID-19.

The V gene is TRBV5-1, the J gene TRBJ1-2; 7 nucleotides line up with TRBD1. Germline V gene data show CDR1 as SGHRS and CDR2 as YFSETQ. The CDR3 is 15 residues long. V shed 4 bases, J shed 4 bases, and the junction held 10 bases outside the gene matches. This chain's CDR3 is CASSPDIPGGYGYTF. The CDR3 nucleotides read TGCGCCAGCAGCCCGGATATCCCAGGGGGCTATGGCTACACCTTC.

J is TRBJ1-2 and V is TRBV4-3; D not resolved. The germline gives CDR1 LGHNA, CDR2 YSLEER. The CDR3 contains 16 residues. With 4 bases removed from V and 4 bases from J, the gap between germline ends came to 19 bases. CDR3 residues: CASSRTNGDKSYGYTF. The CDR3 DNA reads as TGCGCCAGCAGCCGCACAAACGGGGATAAGAGCTATGGCTACACCTTC.